Listed below are T cell receptor beta chains from one sample, sequenced in a study of blood T cell repertoires in COVID-19. Only in-frame clones appear in the TCRdb table, and some are missing; sequencing was by immunoSEQ multiplex PCR. Among about 150,000 clones listed, around 84% were seen once. The sample consisted of PBMCs or T cells enriched from blood (not recorded which). These TCRs come from a man aged 50-59 years who had recovered from COVID-19. The CDR3 runs from the conserved cysteine through the conserved F or W. The D gene is left open where the match is weak. Only part of the rows carry a size: once, few, many, or a class if the clone is expanded.

v_call,d_call,j_call,clone_size,cdr3_nt,cdr3_aa
TRBV7-3,TRBD1,TRBJ2-5,NA,TGTGCCAGCAGCTTAGGGGGACGGACAGGGGACCAAGAGACCCAGTACTTC,CASSLGGRTGDQETQYF
TRBV5-4,TRBD1,TRBJ2-7,NA,TGTGCCAGCAAGCAGGACAGGGGACCCTACGAGCAGTACTTC,CASKQDRGPYEQYF
TRBV4-1,NA,TRBJ2-3,NA,TGCGCCAGCAGCCAAATTCTCCGGACTGACCGAACAGATACGCAGTATTTT,CASSQILRTDRTDTQYF
TRBV4-1,TRBD1,TRBJ1-2,NA,TGCGCCAGCAGCGGACAGGGACAGGTTTGGCATGGCTACACCTTC,CASSGQGQVWHGYTF
TRBV27,NA,TRBJ1-5,NA,TGTGCCAGCAGTTTCACTCAGGGGAGCAATCAGCCCCAGCATTTT,CASSFTQGSNQPQHF
TRBV30,TRBD1,TRBJ1-1,NA,TGTGCCTGGAGTATTAACCGGGACAGGGTCGCTGAAGCTTTCTTT,CAWSINRDRVAEAFF
TRBV2,NA,TRBJ1-1,NA,TGTGCCAGCACCTTCCGGGGGGCGCGGGACACTGAAGCTTTCTTT,CASTFRGARDTEAFF
TRBV7-9,NA,TRBJ1-4,NA,TGTGCCAGCAGAACGACAGTAAATGAAAAACTGTTTTTT,CASRTTVNEKLFF
TRBV7-8,NA,TRBJ1-1,NA,TGTGCCAGCAGCTTAGCTTTGGGGGGGCCTGAAGCTTTCTTT,CASSLALGGPEAFF
TRBV18,NA,TRBJ2-1,NA,TGTGCCAGCTCACCACGAGCGGAAGCCTACAATGAGCAGTTCTTC,CASSPRAEAYNEQFF
TRBV10-3,NA,TRBJ1-2,NA,TGTGCCATCAGTGAGTCGACAGTGGATGGCTACACCTTC,CAISESTVDGYTF
TRBV3-1/TRBV3-2,TRBD1,TRBJ1-2,NA,TGTGCCAGCAGCTCCCGACAGGGGGCCACCTATGGCTACACCTTC,CASSSRQGATYGYTF
TRBV6-5,TRBD1,TRBJ1-2,NA,TGTGCCAGCAGACGACAGGGAGGAATCGAGTATGGCTACACCTTC,CASRRQGGIEYGYTF
TRBV7-6,TRBD2,TRBJ2-1,NA,TGTGCCAGCAGCTTAGGGACTAGCGGGGTGGGAAATGAGCAGTTCTTC,CASSLGTSGVGNEQFF
TRBV2,TRBD2,TRBJ2-4,NA,TGTGCCAGCTCACAGCTGACTAGCGTTCAGTACTTC,CASSQLTSVQYF
TRBV2,NA,TRBJ2-7,NA,TGTGCCAGCCGTATTAGCTCCTACGAGCAGTACTTC,CASRISSYEQYF
TRBV6-5,TRBD1,TRBJ2-1,NA,TGTGCCAGCATTCTAGGGGGCACGGGGACGAATGAGCAGTTCTTC,CASILGGTGTNEQFF
TRBV10-3,TRBD1,TRBJ2-2,NA,TGTGCCACTAAGAAAACGGGACAGGGACTCTCCGGGGAGCTGTTTTTT,CATKKTGQGLSGELFF
TRBV5-1,NA,TRBJ1-4,NA,TGCGCCAGCAGACCGACAGGTGCCCCAACTAATGAAAAACTGTTTTTT,CASRPTGAPTNEKLFF
TRBV20-1,TRBD2,TRBJ2-3,NA,TGCAGTGCTAGTAATCCAGCGGGGACCACAGATACGCAGTATTTT,CSASNPAGTTDTQYF
TRBV5-1,TRBD1,TRBJ1-1,NA,TGCGCCAGCAGCCCATCCGGGGGAGTACTGGGGACAGGGTATGGTGAAGCTTTCTTT,CASSPSGGVLGTGYGEAFF
TRBV19,TRBD1,TRBJ2-7,NA,TGTGCCAGTAGCTCCAGAATGACAGGGGGGATCTACGAGCAGTACTTC,CASSSRMTGGIYEQYF
TRBV2,TRBD1,TRBJ2-1,NA,TGTGCCAGCACCGGGCTTAAGGGACAGGGCGGCAATGAGCAGTTCTTC,CASTGLKGQGGNEQFF
TRBV11-2,NA,TRBJ1-6,NA,TGTGCCAGCAGCGAACGTGCGGGGCCTAGCTCCTATAATTCACCCCTCCACTTT,CASSERAGPSSYNSPLHF
TRBV19,TRBD1,TRBJ1-1,NA,TGTGCCAGTAGTACTGACAGGGTTGCTGAAGCTTTCTTT,CASSTDRVAEAFF
TRBV5-4,NA,TRBJ1-5,NA,TGTGCCAGCAGCTTGGCTGGACAGCATCAGCCCCAGCATTTT,CASSLAGQHQPQHF
TRBV14,NA,TRBJ1-2,NA,TGTGCCAGCAGCCAATTTCGGATAGACAGCAACTATGGCTACACCTTC,CASSQFRIDSNYGYTF
TRBV4-2,NA,TRBJ1-2,NA,TGTGCCAGCAGCCAAGGGTCAACAGTTAACTATGGCTACACCTTC,CASSQGSTVNYGYTF
TRBV21-1,NA,TRBJ1-4,once,TGTGCCAGCAGCGGCAGGAGGGAGGGGCATACAACTAATGAAAAACTGTTTTTT,CASSGRREGHTTNEKLFF
TRBV4-3,NA,TRBJ1-5,NA,TGCGCCAGCAGCCAAGGTTCGGCAGGCCAGCCCCAGCATTTT,CASSQGSAGQPQHF
TRBV3-1/TRBV3-2,NA,TRBJ1-3,NA,TGTGCCAGCAGTTTTGGCTGGGGGCTTAAATCTGGAAACACCATATATTTT,CASSFGWGLKSGNTIYF
TRBV10-3,NA,TRBJ2-7,NA,TGTGCCATCAGTGAGGGACAGCAGTACGAGCAGTACTTC,CAISEGQQYEQYF
TRBV3-1/TRBV3-2,TRBD1,TRBJ2-7,NA,TGTGCCAGCAGCCAAGGGACGGGACAGAACCCTGGCGAGCAGTACTTC,CASSQGTGQNPGEQYF